These 8 T cell receptor beta chains were all obtained from the same sample, sequenced in a study of T cells after yellow fever vaccination. TCRdb re-called the 5' RACE reads with MiXCR, one entry per CDR3 protein. The sample shows hundreds of thousands of distinct CDR3 sequences, 13% of them seen only once. The sequencing used PBMCs, collected on the day of the yellow fever booster vaccination. The receptors originated from a man aged 25 to 40 who received the YFV17D yellow fever vaccine.

The chain carries TRBV5-1 and TRBJ2-5; D unclear. CDR1 is SGHRS and CDR2 is YFSETQ in the germline V gene. Trimming cost V 3 bases and J 3 bases, with 9 bases left between them. The CDR3 spans 13 residues. CDR3 sequence: CASSSTREETQYF. The CDR3 DNA reads TGCGCCAGCAGCTCTACAAGGGAAGAGACCCAGTACTTC. The variable domain in full, with the rest retrieved from reference TRBV5-1 and TRBJ2-5, is KAGVTQTPRYLIKTRGQQVTLSCSPISGHRSVSWYQQTPGQGLQFLFEYFSETQRNKGNFPGRFSGRQFSNSRSEMNVSTLELGDSALYLCASSSTREETQYFGPGTRLLVL.

This clonotype was seen only a few times. The rearrangement uses TRBV11-3 and TRBJ2-2, with D maybe TRBD2 (5 bases). Trimming stripped 5 bases from V and 4 bases from J, with 8 bases between. Germline assignment: CDR1 SGHNT and CDR2 YENEEA. The CDR3 sequence is 13 residues long. The CDR3 spells CASSPSFTGELFF. The CDR3 coding sequence is TGTGCCAGCAGCCCTAGCTTCACCGGGGAGCTGTTTTTT. The variable domain in full, with the rest retrieved from reference TRBV11-3 and TRBJ2-2, is EAGVVQSPRYKIIEKKQPVAFWCNPISGHNTLYWYLQNLGQGPELLIRYENEEAVDDSQLPKDRFSAERLKGVDSTLKIQPAELGDSAVYLCASSPSFTGELFFGEGSRLTVL.

The chain is built from TRBV6-1 and TRBJ2-7; weak D call: TRBD2 (5 bases). Trimming stripped 3 bases from V and 4 bases from J, with 10 bases between. The CDR3 sequence is 13 residues long. Germline V CDR1 and CDR2: MNHNS, SASEGT. The CDR3 loop reads CASSERRGYEQYF. The CDR3, as DNA: TGTGCCAGCAGTGAGCGCAGAGGGTACGAGCAGTACTTC.

The table lists this clonotype with a few counts. The V and J genes are TRBV20-1 and TRBJ2-1, with 10 bases matching TRBD1. After removal of 3 bases from V and 6 bases from J, the junction contained 5 bases not matched to a gene. CDR1 and CDR2 from the germline V gene are DFQATT and SNEGSKA (reference sequence). This CDR3 is built from 14 residues. The chain's CDR3 is CSASAGTGVNEQFF. The CDR3 coding sequence is TGCAGTGCTAGTGCCGGGACAGGGGTCAATGAGCAGTTCTTC.

Here the CDR3 reads CASKLQASGGMEYF. CDR3 nucleotide sequence: TGTGCCAGCAAGTTGCAGGCTAGCGGGGGAATGGAGTACTTC. The rearrangement joins TRBV7-2 to TRBJ2-7; TRBD2 matches 10 bases. This CDR3 region has 14 residues. V trimming: 7 bases; J trimming: 11 bases; junction bases outside the gene matches: 14. Germline lookup yields CDR1 SGHTA and CDR2 FQGNSA.

The chain couples TRBV4-3 to TRBJ2-7; possibly TRBD1 for D (5 bases). There are 13 residues in the CDR3. V was shortened by 0 bases and J by 7 bases, with 10 bases between the two germline ends. Germline CDR1 reads LGHNA; CDR2 reads YSLEER. The CDR3 DNA is TGCGCCAGCAGCCAAGACAGGGCGGTGGAGCAGTACTTC. Its translation: CASSQDRAVEQYF.

The table lists this clonotype with a few counts. This sequence joins TRBV7-9 and TRBJ2-2, with 9 bases identical to TRBD2. The CDR3 has 15 amino acids. Trimming took 5 bases from V and 4 from J; bases not matched to a gene: 5. Germline loops: CDR1 SEHNR, CDR2 FQNEAQ (reference sequence). The CDR3 nucleotides read TGTGCCAGCAGCCAGAAGCGGGAGGTCACCGGGGAGCTGTTTTTT. This gives the protein CASSQKREVTGELFF.

A few counts support this clonotype. The chain carries TRBV6-5 and TRBJ2-1; 9 bases fit TRBD1. CDR1 is MNHEY and CDR2 is SVGAGI in the germline V gene. The CDR3 spans 14 residues. V shed 4 bases, J shed 9 bases, and the junction held 7 bases outside the gene matches. This chain's CDR3 is CASSWGQGLLEQFF. CDR3 coding DNA: TGTGCCAGCAGTTGGGGACAGGGCCTTCTTGAGCAGTTCTTC.